The source of this T cell receptor (beta chain) is a study of blood T cells in healthy people across ages. Study-wide findings and caveats: CMV status of donors was unknown, possibly confounding expanded clonotype changes.

Per-sample PBMC isolation yielded at least 6.5 million cells. Per sample, at least 5 micrograms of total RNA were extracted. Comment on this clonotype: Its target is not known.

For the second PCR, which ran for about 6 to 11 cycles, a sample-barcoded 5' primer and a J-beta primer mix were used. Any given sample supplied a minimum of 2.5 million CDR3-containing paired-end reads. TCRdb recomputed calls from the 5' RACE reads with MiXCR, one row per CDR3 protein. The sample shows around 790,000 distinct CDR3 sequences, around 43% of them seen only once. The TCR originated in a man in his sixties in good health. Material for sequencing was blood.

CDR3 sequence (DNA): TGCAGCGACTACAAGAACACTGAAGCTTTCTTT. Amino acid sequence: CSDYKNTEAFF. V usage is TRBV29-1 and J usage is TRBJ1-1; D not certain. Germline loops: CDR1 SQVTM, CDR2 ANQGSEA. CDR3 length equals 11 residues. V gave up 7 bases and J gave up 1 base, with 7 bases separating them.